The 15 T cell receptor beta chains reported below all come from one sample, sequenced in a study of blood T cells in healthy people across ages. Alongside a J-beta primer mix, a sample-barcoded 5' primer served in a second PCR lasting roughly 7 to 11 cycles. One entry per CDR3 protein, called by TCRdb with MiXCR from the 5' RACE reads. The profile shows just under 900,000 distinct CDR3 sequences, under 30% of them singletons. Sequenced: blood. These receptors came from an elderly woman in good health.

This clonotype was counted between two and nine times. The V gene is TRBV7-9, the J gene TRBJ2-3, with 7 bases matching TRBD1. Trimming at V came to 8 bases and at J to 2 bases, leaving 1 base not matched to a gene. CDR1 is SEHNR, CDR2 FQNEAQ, per germline (reference sequence). The CDR3 extends over 12 amino acids. CDR3: CASGQDTDTQYF. The CDR3 nucleotides read TGTGCCAGCGGACAGGACACAGATACGCAGTATTTT.

In its sample, this clonotype was seen many times. The chain recombines TRBV20-1 with TRBJ2-5; 7 bases are shared with TRBD2. Germline CDR1 is DFQATT and CDR2 is SNEGSKA (reference sequence). This CDR3 region has 12 residues. V shed 5 bases and J 4 bases; nucleotides not matched to a gene: 4. The CDR3 bases are TGCAGTGCTCAGCGGGGCTCAGAGACCCAGTACTTC. As protein: CSAQRGSETQYF.

The chain recombines TRBV6-6 with TRBJ2-5; 12 bases agree with TRBD1. Germline V gene data show CDR1 as MNHNY and CDR2 as SVGAGI (reference sequence). The V gene end was trimmed by 5 bases and the J gene end by 5 bases; junction bases not matched to a gene: 6. CDR3 length equals 15 residues. The CDR3 DNA reads as TGTGCCAGCAGTAACCGGGACAGGGGGCCCGAGACCCAGTACTTC. Translating gives CASSNRDRGPETQYF.

Worth noting for this clonotype: This may be a read error: a much more frequent sequence differs by one nucleotide. This CDR3 is missing its conserved last phenylalanine or tryptophan, likely due to a read error. V gene TRBV2 combines with J gene TRBJ2-5; D is unclear. The J call is uncertain, as TRBJ2-7 better fits the DNA end. Looked up from germline, CDR1 is SNHLY and CDR2 is FYNNEI. This CDR3 has 13 residues. The CDR3 here is CASMRSQYGEQYC. The CDR3 DNA reads as TGTGCCAGCATGCGGTCTCAATACGGCGAGCAGTACTGC.

The rearrangement joins TRBV20-1 to TRBJ2-2, with 12 bases that match TRBD2. This CDR3 region has 16 residues. After removal of 3 bases from V and 6 bases from J, the junction contained 8 bases not matched to a gene. Germline lookup yields CDR1 DFQATT and CDR2 SNEGSKA (reference sequence). The CDR3 loop reads CSASLTSGGRPGELFF. CDR3 DNA sequence: TGCAGTGCTAGCCTTACTAGCGGGGGGCGCCCCGGGGAGCTGTTTTTT.

This clonotype showed up many times. The V call is TRBV28, the J call TRBJ1-2; D gene ambiguous. Per the germline V gene, CDR1 is MDHEN and CDR2 is SYDVKM. Trimming stripped 5 bases from V and 4 bases from J, with 14 bases between. This CDR3 is 14 amino acids long. The CDR3 loop is CASSLLGPPYGYTF. The DNA of the CDR3 is TGTGCCAGCAGTCTCCTCGGACCACCCTATGGCTACACCTTC.

This clonotype appeared many times. The chain combines TRBV7-9 with TRBJ1-2; unclear D gene. CDR1 and CDR2 from the germline V gene are SEHNR and FQNEAQ (reference sequence). This CDR3 has 14 residues. The V gene lost 5 bases and the J gene lost 4 bases, with 14 bases spanning the gap. CDR3 in amino acids: CASSLDLKFYGYTF. CDR3 DNA: TGTGCCAGCAGCCTTGACCTTAAGTTCTATGGCTACACCTTC.

The chain couples TRBV5-1 to TRBJ2-2; 9 nucleotides line up with TRBD2. J lost 0 bases, V lost 4 bases, and 4 bases had no gene match. Germline CDR1 SGHRS, CDR2 YFSETQ. This CDR3 is 16 amino acids long. CDR3 sequence reads: CASSRLADPNTGELFF. The CDR3 bases are TGCGCCAGCAGCAGACTAGCGGACCCGAACACCGGGGAGCTGTTTTTT.

This clonotype was detected only a few times. The chain joins TRBV12-3 or TRBV12-4 to TRBJ1-1; D not certain. V shed 2 bases and J shed 4 bases, with 23 bases lying between them. The CDR3 covers 18 residues. The CDR3 protein is CASSLPRGMVLRGTEAFF. The CDR3, as DNA: TGTGCCAGCAGTTTACCACGAGGGATGGTCCTACGGGGCACTGAAGCTTTCTTT.

The sample holds many counts of this clonotype. CDR3 DNA sequence: TGTGCCAGCAGCCAAGATCTGGGCTATGAGCAGTACTTC. Residues: CASSQDLGYEQYF. This chain uses TRBV3-1 with TRBJ2-7; no reliable D call. Trimming cost V 0 bases and J 7 bases, with 10 bases left between them. CDR3 size: 13 residues. In germline, CDR1 is LGHDT, CDR2 YNNKEL (reference sequence).

The sample holds a few counts of this clonotype. The chain couples TRBV7-2 to TRBJ2-5; D might be TRBD2 (5 bases). In germline, CDR1 is SGHTA, CDR2 FQGNSA. V was trimmed by 6 bases and J by 11 bases, leaving 13 bases between them. The CDR3 is 11 residues long. The CDR3 DNA sequence: TGTGCCAGCAGTTTTAGCGTTGGGCAGTACTTC. Amino acid sequence: CASSFSVGQYF.

Of note for this clonotype: Given a much more abundant clone one base away, this may be a read error. This chain links TRBV7-2 with TRBJ1-5; D uncertain. Germline-derived CDR1 and CDR2 are SGHTA and FQGNSA. The CDR3 is 14 residues long. V lost 4 bases and J lost 4, with 11 bases in between. As DNA, the CDR3 is TGTGCCAGCAGCTCGCGTCCGGGAAATCAGCCCCAGCATTTT. This translates into CASSSRPGNQPQHF.

V is TRBV11-2 and J is TRBJ2-2; possibly TRBD2 for D (6 bases). The CDR3 has 15 amino acids. Germline V gives CDR1 SGHAT, CDR2 FQNNGV. V gave up 3 bases and J gave up 4 bases, with 12 bases separating them. The CDR3 bases are TGTGCCAGCAGCTTTATGGCGGGGAGCACCGGGGAGCTGTTTTTT. It specifies CASSFMAGSTGELFF.

This clonotype has ten or more counts. The chain links TRBV5-5 to TRBJ1-2; no firm D call. Germline CDR1 SGHKS, CDR2 YYEKEE (reference sequence). V lost 6 bases, J lost 4 bases, and 19 bases lay in between. This CDR3 comprises 15 residues. The CDR3 bases are TGTGCCAGCACCTATACCACGGCAACAAGCTATGGCTACACCTTC. Residues: CASTYTTATSYGYTF.

This clonotype came up once. V is TRBV12-3 or TRBV12-4 and J is TRBJ1-2, with D tentatively TRBD1 (6 bases). V was shortened by 4 bases and J by 12 bases, with 18 bases between the two germline ends. The CDR3 covers 13 residues. CDR3 residues: CASSSQGTGGDTF. The CDR3 coding sequence is TGTGCCAGCAGTTCCCAGGGCACGGGGGGCGACACCTTC.